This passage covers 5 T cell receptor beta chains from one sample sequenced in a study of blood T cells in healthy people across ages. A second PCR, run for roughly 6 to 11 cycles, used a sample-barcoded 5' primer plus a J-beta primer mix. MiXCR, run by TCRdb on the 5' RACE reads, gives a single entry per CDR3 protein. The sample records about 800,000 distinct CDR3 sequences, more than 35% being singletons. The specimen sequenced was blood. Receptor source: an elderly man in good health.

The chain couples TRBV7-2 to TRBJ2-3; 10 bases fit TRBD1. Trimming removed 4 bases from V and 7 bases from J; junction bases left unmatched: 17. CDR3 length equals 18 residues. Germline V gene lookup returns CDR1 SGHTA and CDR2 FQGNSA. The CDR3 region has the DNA TGTGCCAGCAGCTCCCCCTCACGGGGACAGGGGATTAGTTATACGCAGTATTTT. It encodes CASSSPSRGQGISYTQYF.

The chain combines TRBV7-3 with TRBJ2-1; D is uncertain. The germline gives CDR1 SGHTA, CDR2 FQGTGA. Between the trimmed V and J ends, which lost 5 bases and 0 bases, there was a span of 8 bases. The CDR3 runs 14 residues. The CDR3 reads CASSPQPSYNEQFF. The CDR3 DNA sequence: TGTGCCAGCAGCCCACAGCCCTCCTACAATGAGCAGTTCTTC. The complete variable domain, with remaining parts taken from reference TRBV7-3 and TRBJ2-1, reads GAGVSQTPSNKVTEKGKYVELRCDPISGHTALYWYRQSLGQGPEFLIYFQGTGAADDSGLPNDRFFAVRPEGSVSTLKIQRTERGDSAVYLCASSPQPSYNEQFFGPGTRLTVL.

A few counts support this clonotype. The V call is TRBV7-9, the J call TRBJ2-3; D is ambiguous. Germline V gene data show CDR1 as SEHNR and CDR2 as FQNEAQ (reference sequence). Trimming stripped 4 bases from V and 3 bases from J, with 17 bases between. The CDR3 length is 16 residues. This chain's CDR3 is CASSSRMGSLTDTQYF. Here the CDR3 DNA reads TGTGCCAGCAGCTCCCGAATGGGATCTCTTACAGATACGCAGTATTTT.

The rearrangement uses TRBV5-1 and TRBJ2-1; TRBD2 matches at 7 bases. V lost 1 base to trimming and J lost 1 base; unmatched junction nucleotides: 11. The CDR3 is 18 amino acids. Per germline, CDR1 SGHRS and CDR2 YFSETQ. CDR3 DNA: TGCGCCAGCAGCTTGTTCTCCAAGCTAGCGGAATCCTACAATGAGCAGTTCTTC. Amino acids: CASSLFSKLAESYNEQFF.

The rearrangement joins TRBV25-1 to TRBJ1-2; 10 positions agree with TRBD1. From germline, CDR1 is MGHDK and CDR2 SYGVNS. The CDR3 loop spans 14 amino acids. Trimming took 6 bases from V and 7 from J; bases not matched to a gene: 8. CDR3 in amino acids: CASRKGQGNGGYTF. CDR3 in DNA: TGTGCCAGCAGGAAGGGACAGGGGAACGGTGGCTACACCTTC.